This T cell receptor (beta chain) appears in the sequencing data of a study of blood T cells in healthy people across ages. The total RNA that was extracted per sample amounted to at least 5.5 micrograms. This CDR3 has 15 residues. Trimming at V came to 3 bases and at J to 6 bases, leaving 6 bases not matched to a gene. The authors ran a second PCR of about 6 to 11 cycles using a sample-barcoded 5' primer and a J-beta primer mix. Every molecule of cDNA carried a tag from a template-switch adaptor with 12 random nucleotides. Every individual sample yielded 3 million or more paired-end reads (each containing CDR3). TCRdb re-called the 5' RACE reads with MiXCR, one entry per CDR3 protein. The sample carries over 600,000 distinct CDR3 sequences, around three fifths recorded once.

The material sequenced was blood. The chain links TRBV12-3 or TRBV12-4 to TRBJ2-5; 11 bases match TRBD2. The receptor was derived from a man between 35 and 55 years old in good health. This CDR3 reads CASSFSGRAFKTQYF. The CDR3 nucleotides are TGTGCCAGCAGTTTTAGCGGGAGGGCCTTTAAGACCCAGTACTTC.